One sample yielded the 10 T cell receptor beta chains listed below, sequenced in a study of CD8 T cells in ankylosing spondylitis. Each CDR3 protein is one row after TCRdb ran MiXCR on the 5' RACE reads. This table holds under 300,000 distinct CDR3 sequences, about 10% found once. Material: blood, either unsorted or a sorted T cell fraction (not recorded which). These receptors came from a male donor with ankylosing spondylitis or in good health (not recorded which).

This clonotype was counted a few times. The V and J genes are TRBV6-1 and TRBJ2-7; D is perhaps TRBD2 (6 bases). Germline assignment: CDR1 MNHNS and CDR2 SASEGT. V gave up 2 bases and J gave up 3 bases, with 17 bases separating them. The CDR3 is made up of 16 amino acids. Here the CDR3 reads CASSESGGRSVYEQYF. The CDR3 DNA reads as TGTGCCAGCAGTGAATCAGGAGGGAGGTCCGTCTACGAGCAGTACTTC.

The chain joins TRBV4-1 to TRBJ1-5; D uncertain. CDR3 length: 15 residues. Trimming removed 1 base at V and 3 bases at J, with 10 bases between. CDR1 and CDR2 (germline): MGHRA, YSYEKL. The CDR3 region has the DNA TGCGCCAGCAGCCAAGCATCCGGGCTCAATCAGCCCCAGCATTTT. Encoded protein: CASSQASGLNQPQHF.

V usage is TRBV2 and J usage is TRBJ2-7, with D possibly matching TRBD2 (5 bases). V gave up 8 bases and J gave up 2 bases, with 16 bases separating them. CDR1 and CDR2 from the germline V gene are SNHLY and FYNNEI. The length of the CDR3 is 14 residues. This CDR3 reads CASRTFRGAYEQYF. CDR3 sequence (DNA): TGTGCCAGCCGCACGTTTCGGGGAGCCTACGAGCAGTACTTC. The full variable domain, completed using reference TRBV2 and TRBJ2-7, is EPEVTQTPSHQVTQMGQEVILRCVPISNHLYFYWYRQILGQKVEFLVSFYNNEISEKSEIFDDQFSVERPDGSNFTLKIRSTKLEDSAMYFCASRTFRGAYEQYFGPGTRLTVT.

This clonotype was seen many times. The J gene is TRBJ1-4, the V gene TRBV12-3 or TRBV12-4; D might be TRBD1 (5 bases). CDR3 length: 13 residues. The germline V and J ends were trimmed by 3 bases and 10 bases, with 12 bases remaining between them. CDR3 protein: CASSFQGVGKLFF. DNA of the CDR3: TGTGCCAGCAGTTTCCAAGGGGTCGGAAAACTGTTTTTT.

This sequence joins TRBV4-1 and TRBJ1-5, with D hard to call. This CDR3 region has 14 residues. With 1 base removed from V and 3 bases from J, the gap between germline ends came to 7 bases. Germline V gene lookup returns CDR1 MGHRA and CDR2 YSYEKL. CDR3 sequence: CASSQAGVNQPQHF. The CDR3 DNA is TGCGCCAGCAGCCAAGCAGGAGTCAATCAGCCCCAGCATTTT.

Remarks on this clonotype: A single base separates this from a much larger clone, so it may be a read error. The genes are TRBV7-9 and TRBJ2-3; no clear D gene. This CDR3 comprises 13 residues. Germline V gene lookup returns CDR1 SEHNR and CDR2 FQNEAQ (reference sequence). The CDR3 coding sequence is TGTACCAGCACCCATCATTCCACAGATACGCAGTATTTT. This encodes CTSTHHSTDTQYF.

The chain couples TRBV6-1 to TRBJ1-2; tentative D call: TRBD1 (5 bases). V shed 5 bases and J shed 4 bases, with 11 bases lying between them. Germline CDR1 reads MNHNS; CDR2 reads SASEGT. The CDR3 extends over 13 amino acids. Here the CDR3 reads CASSPGTLYGYTF. The DNA of the CDR3 is TGTGCCAGCAGTCCCGGGACCCTCTATGGCTACACCTTC.

This clonotype was counted ten times or more. V gene TRBV3-1 combines with J gene TRBJ2-1; D ambiguous. This CDR3 is built from 12 residues. Per the germline V gene, CDR1 is LGHDT and CDR2 is YNNKEL (reference sequence). V gave up 4 bases and J gave up 5 bases, with 6 bases separating them. CDR3 sequence (DNA): TGTGCCAGCAGCCTTCTAAACAATGAGCAGTTCTTC. Protein sequence: CASSLLNNEQFF.

This clonotype was counted ten times or more. CDR3 sequence: CASSQDLGADYTDTQYF. The CDR3 DNA reads TGCGCCAGCAGCCAAGATTTAGGAGCGGACTACACAGATACGCAGTATTTT. The genes are TRBV4-1 and TRBJ2-3; perhaps TRBD2 as D (6 bases). This CDR3 has 17 residues. V was trimmed by 0 bases and J by 2 bases, leaving 15 bases between them. Germline V gene lookup returns CDR1 MGHRA and CDR2 YSYEKL.

At least ten counts were recorded for this clonotype. This sequence joins TRBV12-3 or TRBV12-4 and TRBJ2-7; the D is unclear. The CDR3 runs 15 residues. Between the trimmed V and J ends, which lost 5 bases and 2 bases, there was a span of 16 bases. CDR3 loop: CASSPLGGTAYEQYF. For the CDR3, the DNA is TGTGCCAGCAGTCCCTTAGGTGGAACAGCCTACGAGCAGTACTTC.